This T cell receptor beta chain was documented in a study of vaccination effects on CD4 cells after COVID-19. Notes on this clone: Its antigen is still unknown.

Study-level points and caveats: Clones that were induced by infection or by vaccine showed marked contraction late after vaccination.

Having been cultured for about ten days, the cells underwent CD4+ T cell isolation. This individual contracted SARS-CoV-2 between March and December 2020, as verified by PCR. Participants each got two BNT162b2 or mRNA-1273 vaccine doses. Clones were sequenced by immunoSEQ multiplex PCR, and TCRdb holds only the in-frame ones, with some missing. The data show some 40,000 clones, with around 76% seen just once and roughly 3.5% held by the top ten. CDR1 SGHDT and CDR2 YYEEEE come from the germline V gene. The length of the CDR3 is 13 residues. V lost 0 bases and J lost 8, with 11 bases in between. The sequence came from a human donor who had a prior SARS-CoV-2 infection. The sequenced sample was CD4+ T cells from PBMCs cultured without peptide, obtained after COVID-19 vaccination. The rearrangement uses TRBV5-6 and TRBJ1-1; unclear D gene. The CDR3, as DNA: TGTGCCAGCAGCTTGGGTAGTCTTCTGGAAGCTTTCTTT. This codes for CASSLGSLLEAFF.